This entry concerns a single T cell receptor beta chain. These data are taken from a study of cytomegalovirus exposure and HLA in healthy donors. The CDR3 is made up of 14 amino acids. Germline V lookup: CDR1 MNHEY, CDR2 SMNVEV (reference sequence). Losses at the gene ends were 6 bases for V and 5 bases for J; bases not matched to a gene: 2. 13 Jbeta primers and 60 Vbeta primers were used for the PCR. Only in-frame clones appear in the TCRdb table, and some are missing; sequencing was by immunoSEQ multiplex PCR. This table holds 180,000 or so clones, 65% to 75% found once. The receptor comes from a human donor in good health. The sequenced material came from PBMCs. This chain links TRBV27 with TRBJ1-5; TRBD1 agrees at 12 bases. The CDR3 DNA follows: TGTGCCAGCAGCGGGACAGGGGGCCATCAGCCCCAGCATTTT. Its translation: CASSGTGGHQPQHF.